Listed below are T cell receptor beta chains from one sample, sequenced in a study of shared clonotypes between healthy human individuals. Sequenced by immunoSEQ multiplex PCR; TCRdb stores in-frame clones only, minus some. The table includes some 980,000 clones, approximately 80% detected once. Sequencing input: memory CD4+ T cells sorted from blood. Receptors were obtained from a man aged 18 to 29 in good health. The CDR3 runs from the conserved cysteine through the conserved F or W. A D gene is named only where the DNA matches it firmly. Clone size is stated in some rows and not others, as once, few, many or a class when expanded.

CDR3aa,CDR3nt,d_gene,v_gene,j_gene,abundance
CASSPGTLIDEKLFF,TGTGCCAGCAGCCCCGGGACCTTAATCGATGAAAAACTGTTTTTT,NA,TRBV7-9,TRBJ1-4,NA
CASSHGGLQNSEQYF,TGCGCCAGCAGCCATGGTGGCCTCCAAAACTCCGAGCAGTACTTC,NA,TRBV4-1,TRBJ2-7,NA
CASSPPPDTNTGELFF,TGTGCCAGCAGTCCACCCCCGGATACGAACACCGGGGAGCTGTTTTTT,NA,TRBV28,TRBJ2-2,NA
CASNDLGTKNEKLFF,TGTGCCAGCAACGACCTGGGGACTAAGAATGAAAAACTGTTTTTT,NA,TRBV6-1,TRBJ1-4,NA
CAIRFGTGPNTEAFF,TGTGCCATCAGATTCGGGACAGGTCCTAACACTGAAGCTTTCTTT,TRBD1,TRBV10-3,TRBJ1-1,few
CASSHPTPGSNQPQHF,TGCGCCAGCAGCCATCCCACCCCCGGGAGCAATCAGCCCCAGCATTTT,NA,TRBV4-3,TRBJ1-5,NA
CASSLGLESYEQYF,TGTGCCAGCAGCTTGGGACTGGAATCCTACGAGCAGTACTTC,NA,TRBV5-4,TRBJ2-7,NA
CASSLEAGRGEQYF,TGTGCCAGCAGCTTAGAAGCAGGTAGGGGAGAGCAGTACTTC,NA,TRBV7-6,TRBJ2-7,NA
CASGDRNTDTQYF,TGTGCCAGCGGGGACAGAAACACAGATACGCAGTATTTT,TRBD1,TRBV6-1,TRBJ2-3,few
CASSPNQASGGNEQFF,TGTGCCAGCTCACCCAACCAAGCTAGCGGGGGGAATGAGCAGTTCTTC,TRBD2,TRBV18,TRBJ2-1,few
CASGGTGRSYGYTF,TGTGCCAGCGGGGGGACCGGACGGAGCTATGGCTACACCTTC,NA,TRBV6-1,TRBJ1-2,NA
CASSETSLEQFF,TGTGCCAGCAGTGAGACTAGCCTTGAGCAGTTCTTC,TRBD2,TRBV2,TRBJ2-1,few
CAWGGQRKETQYF,TGTGCCTGGGGGGGACAGAGGAAAGAGACCCAGTACTTC,NA,TRBV7-9,TRBJ2-5,NA
CASSLGSGSSYEQYF,TGTGCCAGCAGCTTAGGTAGCGGGAGCTCCTACGAGCAGTACTTC,TRBD2,TRBV7-6,TRBJ2-7,NA
CASSYYREATYGYTF,TGTGCCAGCAGTTACTACAGGGAGGCGACCTATGGCTACACCTTC,NA,TRBV6-5,TRBJ1-2,NA
CASSYERTRDTDTQYF,TGTGCCAGCAGTTATGAGAGGACTAGGGACACAGATACGCAGTATTTT,TRBD2,TRBV2,TRBJ2-3,once
CASSPFFSEGADGYTF,TGCGCCAGCAGCCCTTTTTTCTCCGAGGGGGCGGATGGCTACACCTTC,TRBD1,TRBV5-1,TRBJ1-2,NA
CASSRSNTGELFF,TGTGCCAGCTCACGATCGAACACCGGGGAGCTGTTTTTT,NA,TRBV18,TRBJ2-2,NA
CASSVQVPTVEAFF,TGTGCCAGCAGTGTACAGGTGCCCACTGTGGAAGCTTTCTTT,NA,TRBV6-1,TRBJ1-1,medium-sized
CASSLGQGASPLHF,TGTGCCAGCAGCTTGGGGCAGGGGGCTTCACCCCTCCACTTT,TRBD1,TRBV5-8,TRBJ1-6,many
CASSESAVAGETQYF,TGCGCCAGCAGTGAGTCGGCAGTTGCGGGAGAGACCCAGTACTTC,NA,TRBV10-2,TRBJ2-5,NA
CAISGSPAANTGELFF,TGTGCCATCAGCGGGAGCCCCGCGGCGAACACCGGGGAGCTGTTTTTT,NA,TRBV10-3,TRBJ2-2,NA
CASSASRGGNTEAFF,TGTGCCAGCAGTGCTAGTAGGGGGGGGAACACTGAAGCTTTCTTT,NA,TRBV6-6,TRBJ1-1,NA
CASSSSPGQINQPQHF,TGTGCCAGCAGCTCGTCCCCGGGACAGATCAATCAGCCCCAGCATTTT,TRBD1,TRBV5-6,TRBJ1-5,once
CAWGPHPYEQYF,TGTGCCTGGGGTCCTCATCCCTACGAGCAGTACTTC,NA,TRBV30,TRBJ2-7,NA
CSVEDLDQSHYGYTF,TGCAGCGTTGAAGATTTAGACCAGTCGCACTATGGCTACACCTTC,NA,TRBV29-1,TRBJ1-2,once
CASSSSGTSGRGETQYF,TGTGCCAGCAGCTCCTCCGGGACTAGCGGGAGGGGCGAGACCCAGTACTTC,TRBD2,TRBV7-2,TRBJ2-5,NA
CAISESTGLNTEAFF,TGTGCCATCAGTGAATCCACAGGATTGAACACTGAAGCTTTCTTT,NA,TRBV10-3,TRBJ1-1,NA
CASSLDYGRTEAFF,TGCGCCAGCAGCTTGGACTACGGAAGGACTGAAGCTTTCTTT,NA,TRBV5-1,TRBJ1-1,NA
CASSSWTGRVLFEQYF,TGTGCCAGCAGCTCATGGACAGGGCGAGTTCTATTCGAGCAGTACTTC,TRBD1,TRBV11-2,TRBJ2-7,NA
CASSASKGTGEQYF,TGCGCCAGCAGTGCATCGAAGGGCACCGGCGAGCAGTACTTC,NA,TRBV10-1,TRBJ2-7,NA
CASIVADSYEQYF,TGTGCCAGCATAGTAGCGGACTCCTACGAGCAGTACTTC,NA,TRBV2,TRBJ2-7,few
CASSPRGSGGKETQYF,TGTGCCAGCAGTCCCCGGGGTAGCGGGGGAAAAGAGACCCAGTACTTC,TRBD2,TRBV27,TRBJ2-5,NA
CASSSPGAETQYF,TGTGCCAGCAGCTCACCAGGGGCAGAGACCCAGTACTTC,NA,TRBV5-4,TRBJ2-5,NA
CASSEGLVVETQYF,TGTGCCAGCAGTGAAGGACTAGTCGTTGAGACCCAGTACTTC,NA,TRBV6-1,TRBJ2-5,NA
CASSLNRGSSYEQYF,TGTGCCAGCAGCCTTAACAGGGGGAGCTCCTACGAGCAGTACTTC,TRBD1,TRBV2,TRBJ2-7,NA
CASSPGTSGGAETQYF,TGTGCCAGCAGTCCAGGGACTAGCGGGGGGGCGGAGACCCAGTACTTC,TRBD2,TRBV2,TRBJ2-5,NA
CASSPPTAGGLNEQFF,TGTGCCAGCTCACCACCGACAGCGGGGGGGCTCAATGAGCAGTTCTTC,TRBD2,TRBV18,TRBJ2-1,NA
CASRLNQGDTGELFF,TGTGCCAGCAGGTTAAATCAGGGGGACACCGGGGAGCTGTTTTTT,TRBD1,TRBV9,TRBJ2-2,NA
CASSLPNTYEQYF,TGTGCCAGCAGTTTACCGAATACCTACGAGCAGTACTTC,NA,TRBV28,TRBJ2-7,NA
CASSSGGHSNYGYTF,TGTGCCAGCAGCTCAGGGGGCCATTCGAACTATGGCTACACCTTC,TRBD1,TRBV9,TRBJ1-2,NA
CASSPLGATTGELFF,TGCGCCAGCAGTCCCCTAGGGGCGACGACCGGGGAGCTGTTTTTT,NA,TRBV10-1,TRBJ2-2,NA
CASSQEGREGYTF,TGCGCCAGCAGCCAAGAGGGCAGGGAAGGCTACACCTTC,NA,TRBV4-1,TRBJ1-2,NA
CASTIIKGGRAEAFF,TGTGCCAGCACTATAATAAAGGGCGGAAGGGCTGAAGCTTTCTTT,NA,TRBV28,TRBJ1-1,many
CASSSPDRPSGNTIYF,TGTGCCAGCAGTTCTCCCGACAGGCCCTCTGGAAACACCATATATTTT,NA,TRBV28,TRBJ1-3,few
CASSPGTLGFEQYF,TGTGCCAGCAGTCCCGGGACATTGGGTTTTGAGCAGTACTTC,NA,TRBV6-5,TRBJ2-7,NA
CASSPLRGENEKLFF,TGTGCCAGCTCACCACTTAGGGGCGAGAATGAAAAACTGTTTTTT,NA,TRBV18,TRBJ1-4,few
CASSYVSTAEAFF,TGTGCCAGCAGTTACGTTTCGACGGCTGAAGCTTTCTTT,NA,TRBV6-6,TRBJ1-1,NA
CASSWTERNEKLFF,TGTGCCAGCAGTTGGACAGAACGCAATGAAAAACTGTTTTTT,NA,TRBV11-2,TRBJ1-4,once
CASSGQEGRTEAFF,TGTGCCAGCAGTGGCCAAGAGGGGAGAACTGAAGCTTTCTTT,NA,TRBV2,TRBJ1-1,NA
CAWRGQGGQPQHF,TGTGCCTGGAGAGGACAGGGGGGACAGCCCCAGCATTTT,TRBD1,TRBV30,TRBJ1-5,NA
CASSIVSGPNTGELFF,TGTGCCAGTAGTATAGTATCAGGCCCGAACACCGGGGAGCTGTTTTTT,NA,TRBV19,TRBJ2-2,NA
CASSVGGGSYEQYF,TGTGCCAGCAGTGTAGGGGGGGGCTCCTACGAGCAGTACTTC,NA,TRBV2,TRBJ2-7,NA